The sequence of this T cell receptor beta chain was determined in a study of T cell clonotyping in hematopoietic cell transplantation. Germline lookup yields CDR1 LNHDA and CDR2 SQIVND (reference sequence). V was shortened by 0 bases and J by 1 base, with 12 bases between the two germline ends. CDR3 size: 17 residues. Time point reported: recipient sample about 28 days before transplant, after cytoreduction. Measured with immunoSEQ multiplex PCR; TCRdb has only the in-frame clones, and not every one. The table includes fewer than 50,000 clones, just over 85% detected once. The J gene is TRBJ2-2, the V gene TRBV19; the D call may be TRBD1 or TRBD2 (5 bases each). Sample: peripheral blood mononuclear cells, taken before stem cell transplant. The TCR was taken from a man in his sixties with biphenotypic leukemia. Some clones in this sample may be carry-over from other donors' samples. CDR3 coding DNA: TGTGCCAGTAGTATAGATCAAGGGACCCTGAACACCGGGGAGCTGTTTTTT. Encoded protein: CASSIDQGTLNTGELFF. The entire variable domain, with the rest obtained from reference TRBV19 and TRBJ2-2, is as follows: DGGITQSPKYLFRKEGQNVTLSCEQNLNHDAMYWYRQDPGQGLRLIYYSQIVNDFQKGDIAEGYSVSREKKESFPLTVTSAQKNPTAFYLCASSIDQGTLNTGELFFGEGSRLTVL.